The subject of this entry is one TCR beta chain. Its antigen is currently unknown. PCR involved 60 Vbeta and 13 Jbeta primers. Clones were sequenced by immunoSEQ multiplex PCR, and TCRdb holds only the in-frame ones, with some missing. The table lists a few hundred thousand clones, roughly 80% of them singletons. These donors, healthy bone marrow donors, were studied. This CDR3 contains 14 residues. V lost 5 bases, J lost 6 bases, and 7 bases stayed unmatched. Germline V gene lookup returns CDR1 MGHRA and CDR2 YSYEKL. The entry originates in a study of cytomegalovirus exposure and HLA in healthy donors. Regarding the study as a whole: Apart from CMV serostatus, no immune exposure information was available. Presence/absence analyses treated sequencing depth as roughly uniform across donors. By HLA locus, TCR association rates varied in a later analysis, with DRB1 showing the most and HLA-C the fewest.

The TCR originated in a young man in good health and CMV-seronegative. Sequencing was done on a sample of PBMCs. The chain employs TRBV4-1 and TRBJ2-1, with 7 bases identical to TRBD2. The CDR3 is CASSSSPSGNEQFF. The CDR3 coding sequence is TGCGCCAGCAGCTCTTCACCTAGCGGCAATGAGCAGTTCTTC.